The rows below give T cell receptor beta chains drawn from one sample of a study of blood T cells in healthy people across ages. MiXCR was run by TCRdb on the 5' RACE reads, yielding one entry per CDR3 protein. Of more than 800,000 distinct CDR3 sequences in the sample, 29% are singletons; the top ten hold about 18%. Sequencing input: blood. The receptors were sampled from a woman aged 80 or over in good health. Both conserved end residues are part of each CDR3. Fields, in order: V gene, J gene, clone size, D gene, CDR3 protein, CDR3 DNA. The D gene is left open where the match is weak. Clone size is not always given. Where it is, it says once, few, many or a class for expanded clones.

>TRBV11-2|TRBJ2-6|many|.
CASSLGREGANVLTF
TGTGCCAGCAGCTTAGGACGGGAAGGGGCCAACGTCCTGACTTTC
>TRBV7-2|TRBJ2-5|few|TRBD2
CASSLASSGGPYPIPIGQYF
TGTGCCAGCAGCTTAGCGTCTAGCGGGGGGCCCTACCCCATCCCTATCGGGCAGTACTTC
>TRBV7-9|TRBJ2-5|.|.
CVSGANLDSLQETQYF
TGTGTCAGCGGCGCCAACCTAGACAGCCTCCAAGAGACCCAGTACTTC
>TRBV28|TRBJ2-7|.|.
CASSLKHSYEQYF
TGTGCCAGCAGCCTCAAACACTCCTACGAGCAGTACTTC
>TRBV6-2/TRBV6-3|TRBJ2-5|many|TRBD1
CASSRGQTQETQYF
TGTGCCAGCAGTCGGGGACAGACCCAAGAGACCCAGTACTTC
>TRBV6-2/TRBV6-3|TRBJ2-7|.|.
CASSYSAESSYEQYF
TGTGCCAGCAGTTACTCGGCGGAGAGCTCCTATGAGCAGTACTTC
>TRBV12-3/TRBV12-4|TRBJ1-4|.|.
CASTGDVIEKLFF
TGTGCCAGCACAGGGGACGTAATAGAAAAACTGTTTTTT
>TRBV30|TRBJ2-5|many|.
CAFGGGGQETQYF
TGTGCCTTCGGAGGGGGGGGACAAGAGACCCAGTACTTC
>TRBV6-5|TRBJ1-6|many|.
CASSYRVGYNSPLHF
TGTGCCAGCAGTTACCGCGTGGGTTATAATTCACCCCTCCACTTT
>TRBV12-3/TRBV12-4|TRBJ2-6|many|TRBD1
CASSPGGGGANVLTF
TGTGCCAGCAGTCCAGGGGGCGGTGGGGCCAACGTCCTGACTTTC
>TRBV3-1|TRBJ2-5|once|.
CASSPGTWETQYF
TGTGCCAGCAGCCCAGGGACCTGGGAGACCCAGTACTTT
>TRBV5-1|TRBJ1-2|many|TRBD1
CASSWGQADGYTF
TGCGCCAGCAGCTGGGGACAGGCGGACGGCTACACCTTC
>TRBV20-1|TRBJ2-4|.|.
CSAIRLGETDRNIQYF
TGCAGTGCTATAAGGTTGGGGGAGACAGACCGTAACATTCAGTACTTC
>TRBV7-8|TRBJ2-3|.|.
CASSSRLAGSPADTQYF
TGTGCCAGCAGCTCCCGCCTGGCGGGCTCGCCTGCAGATACGCAGTATTTT
>TRBV7-2|TRBJ1-1|.|TRBD1
CASSKTGTYTEAFF
TGTGCCAGCAGCAAGACAGGGACGTACACTGAAGCTTTCTTT
>TRBV10-3|TRBJ2-7|.|TRBD2
CAASGMAGRAGDEQYF
TGTGCCGCCAGCGGAATGGCTGGGAGGGCCGGGGACGAGCAGTACTTC
>TRBV3-1|TRBJ2-7|many|.
CASSQRSEQYF
TGTGCCAGCAGCCAGAGGAGCGAGCAGTACTTC
>TRBV19|TRBJ1-5|.|.
CASSMTGGNQPQHF
TGTGCCAGTAGTATGACGGGTGGCAATCAGCCCCAGCATTTT
>TRBV7-2|TRBJ1-1|many|TRBD1
CASSPRGNSMNTEAFF
TGTGCCAGCAGCCCCAGGGGGAACTCAATGAACACTGAAGCTTTCTTT
>TRBV15|TRBJ2-2|.|.
CATSRDPGGRFF
TGTGCCACCAGCAGAGATCCCGGGGGGCGGTTTTTT
>TRBV7-9|TRBJ2-1|.|.
CASSSLPGGGDNEQFF
TGTGCCAGCAGCTCCCTCCCAGGGGGAGGGGACAATGAGCAGTTCTTC
>TRBV2|TRBJ2-2|.|TRBD1
CASSEVRTGATGELFF
TGTGCCAGCAGTGAAGTTAGGACAGGGGCAACCGGGGAGCTGTTTTTT
>TRBV6-1|TRBJ1-2|.|.
CATQQGYTYGYTF
TGTGCCACCCAACAGGGCTATACCTATGGCTACACCTTC
>TRBV7-9|TRBJ2-1|many|TRBD2
CASSLALRGGPYNEQFF
TGTGCCAGCAGCTTAGCCTTGCGGGGGGGCCCCTACAATGAGCAGTTCTTC
>TRBV6-2/TRBV6-3|TRBJ2-7|few|TRBD1
CAGSYHAWDRANEQYF
TGTGCCGGCAGTTACCACGCTTGGGACAGGGCCAACGAACAGTACTTC
>TRBV25-1|TRBJ1-4|.|.
CASSEEAAGLNEKLFF
TGTGCCAGCAGTGAAGAGGCCGCGGGTCTTAATGAAAAACTGTTTTTT
>TRBV30|TRBJ2-1|few|TRBD2
CAWSVLAGSMNEQFF
TGTGCCTGGAGTGTACTAGCGGGGTCAATGAATGAGCAGTTCTTC
>TRBV18|TRBJ2-5|many|.
CASSPAGRKETQYF
TGTGCCAGCTCACCTGCGGGACGAAAAGAGACCCAGTACTTC
>TRBV30|TRBJ2-3|once|TRBD2
CAWSATGGSTDTQYF
TGTGCCTGGAGTGCGACGGGGGGGAGCACAGATACGCAGTATTTT
>TRBV6-1|TRBJ2-1|many|TRBD2
CASSAQERGAYNEQFF
TGTGCCAGCAGTGCCCAAGAGCGGGGGGCCTACAATGAGCAGTTCTTC
>TRBV5-1|TRBJ2-2|few|TRBD1
CASSPDRGSPRELFF
TGCGCCAGCAGCCCGGACAGGGGGTCCCCCCGGGAGCTGTTTTTT
>TRBV12-3/TRBV12-4|TRBJ2-3|many|.
CASSLTAGPDTQYF
TGTGCCAGCAGTTTAACGGCAGGTCCAGATACGCAGTATTTT
>TRBV20-1|TRBJ2-1|many|TRBD2
CSATRGGGASNEQFF
TGCAGTGCTACCCGAGGCGGGGGGGCCTCGAATGAGCAGTTCTTC
>TRBV5-1|TRBJ2-1|.|.
CASSSTRTQFF
TGCGCCAGCAGCTCAACGCGGACCCAGTTCTTC
>TRBV6-1|TRBJ2-7|many|.
CASSEAGRSSYEQYF
TGTGCCAGCAGTGAAGCTGGCCGCAGCTCCTACGAGCAGTACTTC
>TRBV5-8|TRBJ2-7|.|.
CASSLAWTGSYEEYF
TGTGCCAGCAGCTTGGCCTGGACCGGCTCCTACGAGGAGTACTTC
>TRBV4-1|TRBJ2-1|many|.
CASSPGVWDNEQFF
TGCGCCAGCAGCCCCGGGGTGTGGGACAATGAGCAGTTCTTC
>TRBV7-2|TRBJ2-7|many|.
CASSLSSPEQYF
TGTGCCAGCAGCTTATCCTCCCCGGAGCAGTACTTC
>TRBV7-2|TRBJ2-3|many|.
CASSSQGPSTDTQYF
TGTGCCAGCAGCTCTCAGGGACCCAGCACAGATACGCAGTATTTT
>TRBV20-1|TRBJ2-1|many|TRBD2
CSANGGAFYNEQFF
TGCAGTGCCAACGGGGGGGCTTTTTACAATGAGCAGTTCTTC
>TRBV4-3|TRBJ2-7|few|.
CASSQEGAYSYEQYF
TGCGCCAGCAGCCAAGAAGGGGCCTACTCCTACGAGCAGTACTTC
>TRBV6-5|TRBJ1-2|.|TRBD1
CASRTGTGGLGYTF
TGTGCCAGCAGAACTGGGACAGGGGGCTTAGGCTACACCTTC
>TRBV7-9|TRBJ1-5|.|.
CASSQMVGNQPQHF
TGTGCCAGCAGCCAAATGGTGGGCAATCAGCCCCAGCATTTT
>TRBV10-3|TRBJ2-3|many|.
CASSSSGGDTQYF
TGTGCCTCCTCCTCCAGCGGTGGGGATACGCAGTATTTT
>TRBV2|TRBJ2-7|few|TRBD1
CASAGQGYYGQYF
TGTGCCAGCGCGGGACAGGGTTACTACGGGCAGTACTTC
>TRBV2|TRBJ1-2|many|TRBD1
CASSRDSLTIGYTF
TGTGCCAGCAGTAGGGACAGCCTAACTATCGGCTACACCTTC
>TRBV29-1|TRBJ1-2|.|.
CSVDRAYGYTF
TGCAGCGTTGACAGGGCCTATGGCTACACCTTC
>TRBV7-2|TRBJ2-5|many|.
CASSSRRFQETQYF
TGTGCCAGCAGCTCCCGACGCTTCCAAGAGACCCAGTACTTC
>TRBV28|TRBJ1-5|few|.
CASHSPVGVSNQPQHF
TGTGCCAGCCACTCTCCCGTGGGGGTCAGCAATCAGCCCCAGCATTTT
>TRBV7-6|TRBJ2-5|many|.
CASSLGDRAWQETQYF
TGTGCCAGCAGCTTGGGGGATAGGGCATGGCAAGAGACCCAGTACTTC
>TRBV3-1|TRBJ1-1|once|TRBD1
CASGQDRTWDSRRSEAFF
TGTGCCAGCGGCCAAGATCGGACATGGGACAGTCGAAGGTCTGAAGCTTTCTTT
>TRBV24-1|TRBJ1-2|many|.
CATSKQGLGYTF
TGTGCCACCAGTAAACAGGGTCTTGGCTACACCTTC
>TRBV29-1|TRBJ2-2|many|.
CSVGRQGGTGELFF
TGCAGCGTTGGGAGACAGGGAGGCACCGGGGAGCTGTTTTTT
>TRBV11-2|TRBJ2-1|many|.
CASSLVLAVEQFF
TGTGCCAGCAGCTTAGTACTAGCTGTTGAGCAGTTCTTC
>TRBV12-3/TRBV12-4|TRBJ1-5|.|.
CASSFGRGPGGNQPQHF
TGTGCCAGCAGTTTCGGAAGAGGGCCGGGCGGGAATCAGCCCCAGCATTTT
>TRBV10-3|TRBJ1-2|.|TRBD1
CAISEAQGNYGYTF
TGTGCCATCAGTGAGGCACAGGGGAACTATGGCTACACCTTC
>TRBV10-3|TRBJ1-2|few|TRBD1
CAISESGTAIYGYTF
TGTGCCATCAGTGAGTCCGGGACAGCGATCTATGGCTACACCTTC
>TRBV4-1|TRBJ1-2|.|TRBD1
CASSPGLGQAISNYGYTF
TGCGCCAGCAGCCCAGGACTTGGACAGGCAATTTCTAACTATGGCTACACCTTC